What follows are 11 T cell receptor beta chains derived from one specimen sequenced in a study of neurological immune-mediated disorders. TCRdb recomputed calls from the 5' RACE reads with MiXCR, one row per CDR3 protein. Here the sample spans some 71,000 distinct CDR3 sequences, about 9.4% being singletons. As to time point: longitudinal time-point 1 (baseline). Sequences were obtained from PBMCs. Receptors originate from a man aged 30-40 years in good health.

In this sample, this clonotype turned up many times. The chain employs TRBV4-2 and TRBJ2-4; D uncertain. Deletions cut 3 bases from V and 11 bases from J, with 8 bases between. This CDR3 is built from 11 residues. CDR1 and CDR2 from the germline V gene are LGHNA and YNFKEQ. The CDR3 DNA is TGTGCCAGCAGCCATAACTCTCTTCAGTACTTC. It translates to CASSHNSLQYF.

This sequence joins TRBV5-1 and TRBJ2-1, with D perhaps TRBD1 or TRBD2 (5 bases each). There are 16 residues in the CDR3. The germline V and J ends were trimmed by 3 bases and 7 bases, with 20 bases remaining between them. CDR1 SGHRS and CDR2 YFSETQ come from the germline V gene. As DNA, the CDR3 is TGCGCCAGCAGCTCCAGTGAGGGGTTGTTATCGAATGAGCAGTTCTTC. Translated, it gives CASSSSEGLLSNEQFF.

This clonotype appeared many times. The chain couples TRBV29-1 to TRBJ2-7, with TRBD1 identical over 9 bases. V gave up 3 bases and J gave up 4 bases; unmatched junction bases: 10. The CDR3 has 15 residues. Germline CDR1 is SQVTM and CDR2 is ANQGSEA. Here the CDR3 reads CSVDYTGGADYEQYF. Written as DNA, the CDR3 is TGCAGCGTTGATTACACAGGGGGCGCGGATTACGAGCAGTACTTC.

This clonotype came up many times. V usage is TRBV5-5 and J usage is TRBJ2-7; D is possibly TRBD1 or TRBD2 (5 bases each). CDR3 length: 13 amino acids. Per the germline V gene, CDR1 is SGHKS and CDR2 is YYEKEE (reference sequence). The germline V and J ends were trimmed by 3 bases and 7 bases, with 14 bases remaining between them. The CDR3 DNA follows: TGTGCCAGCAGCTCCGGAGGAACAGGAGAGCAGTACTTC. Its protein product is CASSSGGTGEQYF.

This clonotype was counted ten times or more. V is TRBV7-2 and J is TRBJ1-2, with D unclear. The length of the CDR3 is 12 residues. Germline V gene sequence: CDR1 SGHTA, CDR2 FQGNSA. V was trimmed by 3 bases and J by 8 bases, leaving 10 bases between them. The CDR3 is CASSFGKEGYTF. In DNA, the CDR3 is TGTGCCAGCAGCTTCGGGAAAGAAGGCTACACCTTC.

This clonotype was detected ten times or more. The gene calls are TRBV5-6 and TRBJ2-3; 10 bases align to TRBD1. V lost 4 bases and J lost 4; bases outside the gene matches: 3. The germline V gene has CDR1 SGHDT and CDR2 YYEEEE. The CDR3 contains 14 residues. CDR3 protein: CASSSGTGADTQYF. The CDR3 nucleotides are TGTGCCAGCAGCAGCGGGACAGGGGCAGATACGCAGTATTTT.

The V and J genes are TRBV15 and TRBJ2-1, with D possibly TRBD1 on 7 matching bases. There are 16 residues in the CDR3. CDR1 is LNHNV and CDR2 is YYDKDF in the germline V gene (reference sequence). V was cut by 3 bases and J by 1 base, with 13 bases left in between. CDR3 nucleotide sequence: TGTGCCACCAGCAGCTTCGCAGGGGGGTCCTACAATGAGCAGTTCTTC. It yields the protein CATSSFAGGSYNEQFF. The whole variable domain, remainder taken from reference TRBV15 and TRBJ2-1, is DAMVIQNPRYQVTQFGKPVTLSCSQTLNHNVMYWYQQKSSQAPKLLFHYYDKDFNNEADTPDNFQSRRPNTSFCFLDIRSPGLGDTAMYLCATSSFAGGSYNEQFFGPGTRLTVL.

This clonotype was seen many times. This chain joins TRBV29-1 and TRBJ2-2, with 8 nucleotides matching TRBD1. This CDR3 contains 14 residues. Germline CDR1 is SQVTM and CDR2 is ANQGSEA. V gave up 7 bases and J gave up 8 bases; unmatched junction bases: 12. CDR3 sequence: CSAPGTGGSGELFF. For the CDR3, the DNA is TGCAGCGCCCCCGGAACAGGGGGATCGGGGGAGCTGTTTTTT.

This clonotype showed up just a few times. The J gene is TRBJ1-3, the V gene TRBV7-6; D ambiguous. The CDR3 loop spans 17 amino acids. Germline assignment: CDR1 SGHVS and CDR2 FNYEAQ. V lost 5 bases and J 0 bases, leaving 17 bases between the germline ends. CDR3: CASSTVLGTSSGNTIYF. CDR3 DNA: TGTGCCAGCAGCACAGTATTAGGCACCAGCTCTGGAAACACCATATATTTT.

This clonotype was seen many times. This chain connects TRBV7-9 to TRBJ1-6, with 7 bases lining up with TRBD1. The V segment lost 0 bases and the J segment 7 bases; nucleotides outside the gene matches: 3. The CDR3 contains 15 residues. The germline V gene has CDR1 SEHNR and CDR2 FQNEAQ (reference sequence). CDR3 in amino acids: CASSLASGGNSPLHF. The CDR3 DNA reads as TGTGCCAGCAGCTTAGCGTCAGGGGGGAATTCACCCCTCCACTTT. Full variable domain (remainder filled in from reference TRBV7-9 and TRBJ1-6): DTGVSQNPRHKITKRGQNVTFRCDPISEHNRLYWYRQTLGQGPEFLTYFQNEAQLEKSRLLSDRFSAERPKGSFSTLEIQRTEQGDSAMYLCASSLASGGNSPLHFGNGTRLTVT.

This clonotype was observed many times. This chain uses TRBV27 with TRBJ2-7; D is unclear. Deletions cut 4 bases from V and 11 bases from J, with 12 bases between. Germline assignment: CDR1 MNHEY and CDR2 SMNVEV (reference sequence). This CDR3 has 11 residues. Written as DNA, the CDR3 is TGTGCCAGCAGTTCGCGCCTCAGAAAGTACTTC. The encoded protein is CASSSRLRKYF.